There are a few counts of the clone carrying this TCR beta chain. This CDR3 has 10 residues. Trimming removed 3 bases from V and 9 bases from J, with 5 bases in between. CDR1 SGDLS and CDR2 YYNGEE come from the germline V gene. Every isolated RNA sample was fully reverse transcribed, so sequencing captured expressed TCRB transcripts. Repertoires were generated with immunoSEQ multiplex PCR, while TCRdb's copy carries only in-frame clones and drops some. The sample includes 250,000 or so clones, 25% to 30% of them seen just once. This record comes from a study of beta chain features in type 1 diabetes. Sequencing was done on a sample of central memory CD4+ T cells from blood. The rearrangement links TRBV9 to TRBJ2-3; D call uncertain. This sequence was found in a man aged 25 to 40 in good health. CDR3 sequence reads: CASSGATQYF. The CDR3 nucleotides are TGTGCCAGCAGCGGGGCAACGCAGTATTTT.